This T cell receptor beta chain was recovered during a study of T cell responses to AZD1222 COVID-19 vaccine (dated by TCRdb to about 2021). General notes on the study: A total of more than 230 trial participants underwent TCR sequencing, of whom about 200 received two doses of AZD1222 and some 25 received two doses of the MenACWY control vaccine. Trial participants were enrolled into age subgroups of 18-55, 56-69 and 70-plus years, which contained roughly 150, 30 and 60 TCR-sequenced participants, respectively. Study-wide conclusions, independent of this receptor: Because no day 14 peak-response samples were available, repertoires were characterized only after the peak T cell response. Vaccine-associated CD4 TCRs spanned the whole spike protein, with dominant responses in regions 160-218 and 743-854. Participants were mostly white British, with more females than males. The authors suggested clonal diversity may have been underestimated. In the small 56-69-year group, the increase in depth fell short of significance, most likely because of low power. Epitopes outside the regions mutated in the B.1.351 and B.1.1.7 variants were reportedly recognized by nearly half of the unique spike-specific TCRs. After two AZD1222 doses, spike-specific TCR breadth and depth were significantly higher than at day 0 and than in MenACWY recipients. Conclusions about previously exposed vaccinees are limited, since just five or six AZD1222 recipients were seropositive for SARS-CoV-2 at baseline.

On this clone: Its antigen remains undetermined. The record has no base qualities; no much larger clone is one base away.

The germline V gene provides CDR1 MDHEN and CDR2 SYDVKM. Between the V and J ends, shortened by 6 bases and 6 bases respectively, the junction contains 17 bases. From the cysteine up to the phenylalanine, the CDR3 has a length of 14 residues. Only the CDR3 DNA stays, 42 bases, in frame from base 1. The CDR3 regions of human TCRbeta chains were analyzed by immunosequencing. As for the authors' bioinformatics: Repertoire TCRs were matched against a reference library of SARS-CoV-2-specific TCRs generated with the MIRA antigen-specificity platform. Breadth was defined as the fraction of unique TCRs that were SARS-CoV-2-associated. Depth was defined as the fraction of total T cells that were SARS-CoV-2-associated. Using the MIRA data, every spike-specific TCR was mapped to the spike region that the TCR reacted to and assigned to either a CD4 or a CD8 class. Log10-transformed breadth and depth values were compared by one-way ANOVA with Sidak's multiple comparisons tests. Drawn from immuneACCESS, this table holds only the in-frame rearrangements with V and J called that TCRdb kept. Clones are partly lost; checked studies trace under half to an unresolved V gene and leave the rest unexplained. V, J and clone size were drawn from that table, and D and trimming were deduced from the DNA. The sample includes tens of thousands of clones, with approximately 90% observed a single time. Around 2.9% of the sample is taken by the ten largest.

The sample's time point label, in plain terms: about 28 days (+/-7) after the second vaccine dose. AZD1222 recipients with second doses at about 4 weeks or about 12 weeks were pooled, because spike-specific TCR depth and breadth did not differ between schedules. Samples from vaccinated people were obtained from the UK trials COV001 and COV002, which included a single-blind randomized controlled phase 2/3 trial of AZD1222 (ChAdOx1 nCoV-19) in healthy adults. For TCRbeta chain sequencing, PBMC samples from trial participants were taken at day 0 and at day 28 after the second dose. The chain is made from TRBV28 and TRBJ1-2, and the D gene may be TRBD1, 6 bases matching. The material sequenced was peripheral blood, taken 28 days after the second AZD1222 dose. The TCR originated in an adult who received the AZD1222 COVID-19 vaccine. The CDR3 sequence is CASSAQGTVHGYTF. The nucleotide sequence reads as follows: TGTGCCAGCAGCGCACAGGGCACTGTCCATGGCTACACCTTC.